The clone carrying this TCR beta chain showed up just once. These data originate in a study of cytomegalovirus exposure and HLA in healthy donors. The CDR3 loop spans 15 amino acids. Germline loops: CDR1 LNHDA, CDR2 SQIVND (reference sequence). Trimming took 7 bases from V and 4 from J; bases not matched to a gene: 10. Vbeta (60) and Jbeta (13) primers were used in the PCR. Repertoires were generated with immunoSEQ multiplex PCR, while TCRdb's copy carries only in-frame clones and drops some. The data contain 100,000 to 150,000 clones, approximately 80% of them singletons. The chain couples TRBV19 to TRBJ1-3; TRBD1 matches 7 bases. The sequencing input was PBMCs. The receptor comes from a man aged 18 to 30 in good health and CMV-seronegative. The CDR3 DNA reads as TGTGCCAGTACTCGACAGGGATTGGAAGGAAACACCATATATTTT. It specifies CASTRQGLEGNTIYF.